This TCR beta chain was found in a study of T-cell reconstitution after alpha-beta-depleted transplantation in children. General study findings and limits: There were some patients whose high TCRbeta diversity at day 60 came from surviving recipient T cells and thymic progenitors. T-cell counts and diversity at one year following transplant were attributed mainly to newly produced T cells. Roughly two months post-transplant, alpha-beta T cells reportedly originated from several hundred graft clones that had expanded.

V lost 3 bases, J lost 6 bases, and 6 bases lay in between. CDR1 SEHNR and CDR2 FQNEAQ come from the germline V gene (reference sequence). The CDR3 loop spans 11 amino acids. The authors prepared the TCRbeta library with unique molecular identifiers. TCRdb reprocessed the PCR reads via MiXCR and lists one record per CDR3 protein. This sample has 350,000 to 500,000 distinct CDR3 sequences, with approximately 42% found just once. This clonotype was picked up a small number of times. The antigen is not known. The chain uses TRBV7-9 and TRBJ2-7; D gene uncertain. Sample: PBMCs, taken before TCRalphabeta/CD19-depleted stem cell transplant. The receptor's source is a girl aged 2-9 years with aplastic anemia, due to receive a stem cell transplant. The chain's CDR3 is CASSLGLEQYF. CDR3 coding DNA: TGTGCCAGCAGCTTGGGCCTCGAGCAGTACTTC.